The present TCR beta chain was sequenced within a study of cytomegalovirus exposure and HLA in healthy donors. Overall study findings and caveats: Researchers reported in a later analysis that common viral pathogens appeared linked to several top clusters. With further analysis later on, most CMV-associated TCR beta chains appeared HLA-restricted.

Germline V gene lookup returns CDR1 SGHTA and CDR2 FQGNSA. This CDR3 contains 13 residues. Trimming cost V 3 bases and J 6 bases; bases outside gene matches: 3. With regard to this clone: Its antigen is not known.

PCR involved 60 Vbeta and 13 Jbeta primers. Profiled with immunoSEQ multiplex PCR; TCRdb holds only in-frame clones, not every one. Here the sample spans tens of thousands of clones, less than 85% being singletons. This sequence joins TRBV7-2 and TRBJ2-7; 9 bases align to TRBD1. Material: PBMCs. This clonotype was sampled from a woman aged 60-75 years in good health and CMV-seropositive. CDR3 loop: CASSLDRGGEQYF. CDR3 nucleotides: TGTGCCAGCAGCTTGGACAGGGGAGGCGAGCAGTACTTC.